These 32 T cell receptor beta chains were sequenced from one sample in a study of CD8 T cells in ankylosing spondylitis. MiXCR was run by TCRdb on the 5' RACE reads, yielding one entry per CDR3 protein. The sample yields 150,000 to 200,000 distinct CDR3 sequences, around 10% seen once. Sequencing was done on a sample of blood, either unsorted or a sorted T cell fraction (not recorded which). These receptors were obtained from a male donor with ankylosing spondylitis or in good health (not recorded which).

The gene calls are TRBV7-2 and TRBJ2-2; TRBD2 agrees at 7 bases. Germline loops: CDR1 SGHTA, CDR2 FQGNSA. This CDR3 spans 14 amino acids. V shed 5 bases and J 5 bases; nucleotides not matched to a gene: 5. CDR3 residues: CASSPREVTGELFF. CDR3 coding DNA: TGTGCCAGCAGCCCACGGGAGGTTACCGGGGAGCTGTTTTTT.

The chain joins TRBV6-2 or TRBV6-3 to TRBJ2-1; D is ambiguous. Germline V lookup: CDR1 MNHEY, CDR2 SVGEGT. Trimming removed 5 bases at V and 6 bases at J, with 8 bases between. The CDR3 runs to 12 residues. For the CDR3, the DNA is TGTGCCAGCAGTCCCTTTCGCAATGAGCAGTTCTTC. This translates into CASSPFRNEQFF.

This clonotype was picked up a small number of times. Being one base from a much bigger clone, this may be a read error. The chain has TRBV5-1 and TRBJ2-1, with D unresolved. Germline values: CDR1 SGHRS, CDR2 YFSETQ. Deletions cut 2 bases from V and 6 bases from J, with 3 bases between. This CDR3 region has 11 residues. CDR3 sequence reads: CASSFLNEQFF. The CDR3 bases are TGCGCCAGCAGCTTCCTCAATGAGCAGTTCTTC.

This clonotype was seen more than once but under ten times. CDR3 in DNA: TGCAGCGTTGACAGGGGGCTTTACAATGAGCAGTTCTTC. It encodes CSVDRGLYNEQFF. The chain links TRBV29-1 to TRBJ2-1; 8 bases match TRBD1. Per germline, CDR1 SQVTM and CDR2 ANQGSEA. V dropped 3 bases and J dropped 4; count of bases not matched to a gene: 2. The CDR3 consists of 13 residues.

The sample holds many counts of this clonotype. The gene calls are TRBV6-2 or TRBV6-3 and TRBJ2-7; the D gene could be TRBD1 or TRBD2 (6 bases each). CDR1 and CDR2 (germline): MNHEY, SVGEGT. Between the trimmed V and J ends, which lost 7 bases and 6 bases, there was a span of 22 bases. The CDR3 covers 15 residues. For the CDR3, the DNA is TGTGCCAGCAACCGCCAACTAGGGGGAGGTTCCGAGCAGTACTTC. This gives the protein CASNRQLGGGSEQYF.

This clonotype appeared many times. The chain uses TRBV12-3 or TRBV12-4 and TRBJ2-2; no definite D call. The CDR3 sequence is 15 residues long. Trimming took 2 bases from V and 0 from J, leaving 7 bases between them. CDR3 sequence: CASSLTEANTGELFF. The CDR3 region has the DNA TGTGCCAGCAGTTTAACCGAAGCGAACACCGGGGAGCTGTTTTTT.

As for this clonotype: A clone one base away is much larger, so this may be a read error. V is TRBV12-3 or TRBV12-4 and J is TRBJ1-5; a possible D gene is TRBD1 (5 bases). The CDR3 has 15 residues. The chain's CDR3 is CTSSLGVGGYQPQHF. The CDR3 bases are TGTACCAGCAGTTTAGGGGTAGGTGGGTATCAGCCCCAGCATTTT.

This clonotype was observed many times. The CDR3 loop is CASSMNRGHGNTIYF. The CDR3 nucleotides are TGTGCCAGCAGTATGAATAGGGGGCACGGAAACACCATATATTTT. This chain links TRBV27 with TRBJ1-3; 7 nucleotides agree with TRBD1. V shed 5 bases and J 4 bases; nucleotides not matched to a gene: 8. Germline-derived CDR1 and CDR2 are MNHEY and SMNVEV (reference sequence). CDR3 length equals 15 residues.

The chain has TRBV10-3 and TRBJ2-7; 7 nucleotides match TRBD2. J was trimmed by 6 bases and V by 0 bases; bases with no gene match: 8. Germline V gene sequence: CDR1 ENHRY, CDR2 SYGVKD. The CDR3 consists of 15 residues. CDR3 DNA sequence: TGTGCCATCAGTGAGTCCACTAGCGAGGGTCGCGAGCAGTACTTC. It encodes CAISESTSEGREQYF.

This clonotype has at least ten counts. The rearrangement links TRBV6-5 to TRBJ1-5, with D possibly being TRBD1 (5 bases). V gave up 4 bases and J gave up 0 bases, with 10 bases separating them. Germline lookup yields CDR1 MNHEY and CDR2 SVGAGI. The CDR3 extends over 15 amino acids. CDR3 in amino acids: CASSLTGDSNQPQHF. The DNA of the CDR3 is TGTGCCAGCAGTTTAACAGGCGATAGCAATCAGCCCCAGCATTTT.

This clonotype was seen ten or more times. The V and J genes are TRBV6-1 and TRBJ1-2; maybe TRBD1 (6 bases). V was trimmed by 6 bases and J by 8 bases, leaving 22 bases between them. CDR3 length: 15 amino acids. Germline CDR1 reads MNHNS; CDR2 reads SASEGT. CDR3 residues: CASRTAGALGGGYTF. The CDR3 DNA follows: TGTGCCAGCAGGACCGCAGGGGCCTTAGGTGGAGGCTACACCTTC.

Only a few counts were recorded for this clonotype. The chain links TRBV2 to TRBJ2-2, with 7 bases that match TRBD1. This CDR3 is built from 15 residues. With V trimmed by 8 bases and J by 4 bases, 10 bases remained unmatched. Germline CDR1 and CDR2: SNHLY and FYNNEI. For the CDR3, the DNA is TGTGCCAGCTCACGGACAGGCCTAGGCACCGGGGAGCTGTTTTTT. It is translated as CASSRTGLGTGELFF. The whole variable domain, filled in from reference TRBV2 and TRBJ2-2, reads EPEVTQTPSHQVTQMGQEVILRCVPISNHLYFYWYRQILGQKVEFLVSFYNNEISEKSEIFDDQFSVERPDGSNFTLKIRSTKLEDSAMYFCASSRTGLGTGELFFGEGSRLTVL.

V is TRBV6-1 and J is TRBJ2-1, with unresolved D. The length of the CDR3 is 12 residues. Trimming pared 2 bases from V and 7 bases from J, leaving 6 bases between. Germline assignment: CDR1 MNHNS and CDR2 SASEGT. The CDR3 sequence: CASSEQGNEQFF. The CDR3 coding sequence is TGTGCCAGCAGTGAACAAGGGAATGAGCAGTTCTTC.

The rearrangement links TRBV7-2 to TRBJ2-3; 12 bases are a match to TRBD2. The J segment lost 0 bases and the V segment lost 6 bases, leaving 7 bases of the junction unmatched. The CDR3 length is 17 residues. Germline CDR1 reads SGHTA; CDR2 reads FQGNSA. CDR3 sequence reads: CASSLAGTSGSTDTQYF. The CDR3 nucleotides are TGTGCCAGCAGTCTAGCTGGGACTAGCGGGAGCACAGATACGCAGTATTTT.

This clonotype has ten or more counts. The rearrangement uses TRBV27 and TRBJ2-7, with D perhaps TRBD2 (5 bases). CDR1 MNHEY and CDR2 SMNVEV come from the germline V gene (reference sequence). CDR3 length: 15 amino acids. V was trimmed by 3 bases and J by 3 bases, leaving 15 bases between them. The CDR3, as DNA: TGTGCCAGCAGTTTTGGGAAGGGAGCGGACTACGAGCAGTACTTC. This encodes CASSFGKGADYEQYF.

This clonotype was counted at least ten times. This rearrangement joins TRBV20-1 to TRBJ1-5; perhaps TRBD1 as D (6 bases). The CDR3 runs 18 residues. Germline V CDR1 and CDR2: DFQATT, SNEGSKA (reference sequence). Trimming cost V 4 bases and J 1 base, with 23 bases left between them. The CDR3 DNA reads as TGCAGTGCTAACGCCGGCGGGGGGGGGACACCAAGCAATCAGCCCCAGCATTTT. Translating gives CSANAGGGGTPSNQPQHF.

The CDR3 sequence is CASSLASSGPTYEQYF. The DNA for the CDR3 is TGTGCCAGCAGCTTAGCAAGCTCGGGACCGACCTACGAGCAGTACTTC. The chain links TRBV11-3 to TRBJ2-7, with D perhaps being TRBD1 or TRBD2 (5 bases each). Germline loops: CDR1 SGHNT, CDR2 YENEEA. The CDR3 totals 16 residues. V lost 1 base, J lost 2 bases, and 15 bases lay in between.

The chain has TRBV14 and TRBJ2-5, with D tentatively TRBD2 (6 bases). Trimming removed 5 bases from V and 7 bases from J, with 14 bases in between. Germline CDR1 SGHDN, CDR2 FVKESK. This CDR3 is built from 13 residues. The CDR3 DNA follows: TGTGCCAGCAGCAAGAGGGGAGGCGGGACCCAGTACTTC. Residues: CASSKRGGGTQYF. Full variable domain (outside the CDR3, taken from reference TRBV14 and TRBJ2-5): EAGVTQFPSHSVIEKGQTVTLRCDPISGHDNLYWYRRVMGKEIKFLLHFVKESKQDESGMPNNRFLAERTGGTYSTLKVQPAELEDSGVYFCASSKRGGGTQYFGPGTRLLVL.

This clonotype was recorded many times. The CDR3 is CASSFRPINEQFF. CDR3 DNA sequence: TGTGCCAGCAGCTTTAGGCCCATTAATGAGCAGTTCTTC. The chain uses TRBV7-8 and TRBJ2-1; D not resolved. Germline V gene sequence: CDR1 SGHVS, CDR2 FQNEAQ. Trimming took 3 bases from V and 7 from J, leaving 10 bases between them. This CDR3 region has 13 residues.

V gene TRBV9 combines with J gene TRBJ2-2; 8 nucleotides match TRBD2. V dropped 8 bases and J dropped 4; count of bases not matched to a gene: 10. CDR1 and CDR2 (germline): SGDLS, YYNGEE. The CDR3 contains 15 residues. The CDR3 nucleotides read TGTGCCAGTAACAGCGGGGGCGTGGGCACCGGGGAGCTGTTTTTT. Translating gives CASNSGGVGTGELFF.

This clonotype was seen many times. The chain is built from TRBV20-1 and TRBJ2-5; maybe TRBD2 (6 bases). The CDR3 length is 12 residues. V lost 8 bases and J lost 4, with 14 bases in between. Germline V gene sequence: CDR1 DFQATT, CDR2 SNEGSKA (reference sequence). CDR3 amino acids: CSTPGSGETQYF. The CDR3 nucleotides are TGCAGTACTCCCGGGAGTGGAGAGACCCAGTACTTC.

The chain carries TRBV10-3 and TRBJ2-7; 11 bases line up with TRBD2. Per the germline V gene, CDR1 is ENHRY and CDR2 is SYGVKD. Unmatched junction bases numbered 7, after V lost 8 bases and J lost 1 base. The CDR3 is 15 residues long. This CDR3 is CAIGEGLADSYEQYF. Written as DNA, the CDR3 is TGTGCCATCGGGGAGGGACTAGCGGATTCCTACGAGCAGTACTTC.

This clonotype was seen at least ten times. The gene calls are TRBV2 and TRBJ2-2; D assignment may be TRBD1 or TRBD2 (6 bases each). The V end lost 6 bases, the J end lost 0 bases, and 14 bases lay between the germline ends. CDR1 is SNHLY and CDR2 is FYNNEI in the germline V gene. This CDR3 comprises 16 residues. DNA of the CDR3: TGTGCCAGCAGAAGGGGGGCCAATACGAACACCGGGGAGCTGTTTTTT. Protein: CASRRGANTNTGELFF.

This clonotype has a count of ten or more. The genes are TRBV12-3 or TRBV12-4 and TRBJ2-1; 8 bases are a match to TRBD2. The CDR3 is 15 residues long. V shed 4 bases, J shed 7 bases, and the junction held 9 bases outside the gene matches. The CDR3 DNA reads TGTGCCAGCAGTTCCCCGGGGGGGTATAGGAATGAGCAGTTCTTC. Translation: CASSSPGGYRNEQFF.

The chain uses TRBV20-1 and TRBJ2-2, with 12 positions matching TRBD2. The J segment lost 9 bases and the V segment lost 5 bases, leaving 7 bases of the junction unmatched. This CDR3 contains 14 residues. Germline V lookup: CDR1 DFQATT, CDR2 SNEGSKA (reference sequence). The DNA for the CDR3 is TGCAGTGCTCGGACTAGCGGGGCATCCCGGGAGCTGTTTTTT. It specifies CSARTSGASRELFF.

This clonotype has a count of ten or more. CDR3 coding DNA: TGTGCCAGCAGCTTAGTGGGACTCTACAATGAGCAGTTCTTC. This codes for CASSLVGLYNEQFF. This chain uses TRBV11-2 with TRBJ2-1; D might be TRBD2 (6 bases). The CDR3 extends over 14 amino acids. V lost 1 base and J 3 bases, leaving 7 bases between the germline ends. Germline CDR1 SGHAT, CDR2 FQNNGV.

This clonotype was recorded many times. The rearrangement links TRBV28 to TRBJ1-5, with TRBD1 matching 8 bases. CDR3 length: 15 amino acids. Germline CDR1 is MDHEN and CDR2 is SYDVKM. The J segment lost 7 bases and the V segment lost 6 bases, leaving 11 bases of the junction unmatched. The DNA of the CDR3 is TGTGCCAGCAGCTACCCCGACAGGGGAGGGCAGCCCCAGCATTTT. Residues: CASSYPDRGGQPQHF.

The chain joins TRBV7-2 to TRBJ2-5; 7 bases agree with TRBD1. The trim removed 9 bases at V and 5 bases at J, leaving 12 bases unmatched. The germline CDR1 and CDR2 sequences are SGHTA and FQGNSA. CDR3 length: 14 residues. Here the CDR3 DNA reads TGTGCCAGTTCGGCTGAGACAGGGCACGAGACCCAGTACTTC. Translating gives CASSAETGHETQYF. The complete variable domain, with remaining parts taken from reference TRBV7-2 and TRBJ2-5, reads GAGVSQSPSNKVTEKGKDVELRCDPISGHTALYWYRQSLGQGLEFLIYFQGNSAPDKSGLPSDRFSAERTGGSVSTLTIQRTQQEDSAVYLCASSAETGHETQYFGPGTRLLVL.

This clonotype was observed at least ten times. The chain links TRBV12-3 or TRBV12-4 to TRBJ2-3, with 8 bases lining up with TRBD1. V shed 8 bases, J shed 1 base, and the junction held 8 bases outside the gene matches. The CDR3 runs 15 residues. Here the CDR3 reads CASGRTGTGTDTQYF. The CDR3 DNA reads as TGTGCCAGCGGACGGACAGGGACGGGCACAGATACGCAGTATTTT.

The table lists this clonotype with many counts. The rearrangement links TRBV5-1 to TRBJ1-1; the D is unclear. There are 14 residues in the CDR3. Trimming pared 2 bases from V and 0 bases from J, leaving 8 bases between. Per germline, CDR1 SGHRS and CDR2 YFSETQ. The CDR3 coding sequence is TGCGCCAGCAGCTTTGGGAACATGAACACTGAAGCTTTCTTT. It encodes CASSFGNMNTEAFF. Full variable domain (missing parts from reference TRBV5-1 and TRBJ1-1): KAGVTQTPRYLIKTRGQQVTLSCSPISGHRSVSWYQQTPGQGLQFLFEYFSETQRNKGNFPGRFSGRQFSNSRSEMNVSTLELGDSALYLCASSFGNMNTEAFFGQGTRLTVV.

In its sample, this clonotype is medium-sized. The chain's CDR3 is CASSLTGTVPYEQYF. CDR3 coding DNA: TGCGCCAGCAGCTTAACAGGGACCGTGCCCTACGAGCAGTACTTC. The chain has TRBV5-1 and TRBJ2-7; tentatively, D is TRBD1 (6 bases). The germline CDR1 and CDR2 sequences are SGHRS and YFSETQ. The CDR3 runs to 15 residues. V shed 2 bases and J shed 2 bases, with 14 bases lying between them.

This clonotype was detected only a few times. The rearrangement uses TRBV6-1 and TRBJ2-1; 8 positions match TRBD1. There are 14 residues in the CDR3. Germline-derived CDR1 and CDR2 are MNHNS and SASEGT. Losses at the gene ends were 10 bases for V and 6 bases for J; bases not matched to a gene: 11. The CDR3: CATGPGQGSNEQFF. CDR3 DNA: TGTGCCACCGGCCCCGGACAGGGTTCCAATGAGCAGTTCTTC.